This TCR beta chain came from a study of Graves' ophthalmopathy and Graves' hyperthyroidism. Transcripts of RNA were the source for amplifying TCR beta CDR3 regions. A first-round RT-PCR used HTBI primers, followed by a second-round multiplex PCR. TCRdb itself ran the multiplex PCR reads through MiXCR, one entry per CDR3 protein. This sample carries hundreds of thousands of distinct CDR3 sequences, around a fifth of them seen once, and the ten largest clones take around 6.9%. The authors isolated PBMCs from about 10 ml of fresh peripheral blood. The CDR3 runs 14 residues. CDR1 and CDR2 from the germline V gene are MNHEY and SVGAGI. V was cut by 1 base and J by 3 bases, with 9 bases left in between.

Sequenced input: peripheral blood. The chain is built from TRBV6-5 and TRBJ1-1; no definite D call. This TCR was recovered from a woman younger than 30 with stable Graves' hyperthyroidism. Some clones in this sample may be carry-over from other donors' samples. The CDR3 here is CASSYLWSHTEAFF. CDR3 DNA sequence: TGTGCCAGCAGTTACTTGTGGAGCCACACTGAAGCTTTCTTT.